The following is a T cell receptor beta chain sequence with its context. The sample holds a few counts of this clone. Its antigen is not yet known. No base qualities exist here, and no much larger clone lies one base off it. Conventional CD4+ T cells were purified from blood as CD25-low CD127-high cells before genomic DNA extraction. For repertoire analyses, the comparison group consisted of eight or nine healthy control donors. V is clipped by 4 bases and J by 3 bases, and the sequence between their germline boundaries is 7 bases long. Its CDR3 holds 12 amino acids, cysteine through phenylalanine. The retained sequence is limited to the CDR3, 36 bases, with the frame set at the first base. The germline V gene provides CDR1 SGHNT and CDR2 YENEEA. The library was made by the immunoSEQ multiplex PCR assay. Genomic DNA from the sorted T-cell subsets was used to amplify rearranged TCR beta chain products, which were then sequenced. Concerning the study's data processing: Repertoire diversity of productive TCR beta rearrangements was quantified using Shannon entropy and Simpson indices. To gauge clonal expansion, the frequencies of the 100 most abundant productive TCR beta clonotypes among total reads were added together. The TRB repertoires were scored with a self-reactivity index built on which amino acids appear at CDR3beta positions 6 and 7. Two-way ANOVA was applied to the repertoire analyses, whereas Student t or Mann-Whitney tests were applied to the flow cytometric analyses. Drawn from immuneACCESS, this table holds only the in-frame rearrangements with V and J called that TCRdb kept. Clones are partly lost; checked studies trace under half to an unresolved V gene and leave the rest unexplained. That table is the source of V, J and clone size, and D and trimming were worked out from the DNA. For this sample the table gives 30,000 to 40,000 clones, of which about three quarters were detected only once. Just under 3.5% of the sample rests with the top ten.

The sample originates from a study of regulatory and conventional T cells in RAG deficiency (dated by TCRdb to between 2016 and 2019). Context from the whole study: High-throughput TCR beta sequencing was used to compare the repertoire diversity and composition of Treg, conventional CD4+ and CD8+ T cells between RAG-deficient patients and healthy controls.

Here is what the overall study found, with its caveats: All patient T-cell subsets had shorter CDR3 lengths; Omenn syndrome patients showed >75% Treg-Tconv repertoire overlap at nucleotide and amino acid level. RAG-deficient patients showed markedly lower Shannon entropy and higher Simpson indices than control T-cell subpopulations. Compared with controls, Omenn syndrome and CID/AS patients had 85 to 100-fold fewer unique TCR beta sequences in Treg cells, but only approximately 10-fold fewer in the other subsets. In Omenn syndrome patients, sorted CD25-high CD127-low cells may represent peripherally activated cells rather than bona fide Treg cells. For some subjects, some T-cell subset analyses were not performed.

Separately, the same data were catalogued under a study of regulatory T cells. The second source states: For the multiplex PCR, 52 forward TRBV primers and 13 reverse TRBJ primers were used, and amplification bias was corrected with both assay-based and computational methods. Patient repertoires showed restricted unique TRB V-J pairs and skewed V and J gene usage, most marked in regulatory T cells. Between CD3G-deficient patients and healthy controls, the study compared T-cell receptor beta repertoires in sorted regulatory T cells, conventional CD4+ T cells and CD8+ T cells. Ficoll density separation was used to isolate peripheral blood mononuclear cells. Rearranged TRB loci were amplified from genomic DNA by multiplex PCR within the immunoSEQ assay. Sequencing of the TRB amplicons was done on an Illumina HiSeq platform. Raw sequences were error-filtered and aligned to reference gene sequences by custom algorithms, then analyzed with the immunoSEQ online tools. The frequencies of productive and nonproductive TRB rearrangements were evaluated among unique sequences as well as among total sequences. Group comparisons used t tests, Mann-Whitney tests or two-way ANOVA run in Prism software.

The rearranged segments are TRBV11-3 and TRBJ2-7; the D region possibly corresponds to TRBD1 (5 bases align). The sequenced sample was CD4+ effector T cells sorted from blood. The sequence was obtained from a human donor in good health. DNA sequence: TGTGCCAGCAGCTCCGACAGCTACGAGCAGTACTTC. This yields the protein CASSSDSYEQYF.